This T cell receptor (beta chain) was observed in a study of CD8 T cells in Susac syndrome. Study observations and caveats: The CD4+ T cell repertoires from Susac syndrome exhibited no clonal expansion.

Patients with Susac syndrome fulfilled recently defined diagnostic criteria for definite or probable disease. The RNA, roughly 0.45 to 1 ug, was put through reverse transcription using random hexamers. TCRdb redid the calling of the immunoSEQ multiplex PCR reads with MiXCR, one entry per CDR3 protein. This sample has under 250,000 distinct CDR3 sequences, with approximately 94% found just once. This clonotype appeared a single time. Its antigen is unknown. Losses at the gene ends were 3 bases for V and 6 bases for J; bases not matched to a gene: 2. The CDR3 consists of 11 residues. CDR1 DFQATT and CDR2 SNEGSKA come from the germline V gene (reference sequence).

The genes are TRBV20-1 and TRBJ2-7, with TRBD2 identical over 7 bases. This sequence originates from a human donor with Susac syndrome. Sample: CD4+ T cells from PBMCs. The CDR3 region has the DNA TGCAGTGCTAGGGGGAGGGGCGAGCAGTACTTC. Amino acids: CSARGRGEQYF.